This TCR beta chain is from a study of CXCR3-negative and CXCR3-positive naive CD8 T cells. CD8+ T cell subsets were each sorted in triplicate, approximately 300,000 cells apiece. UMI labels and 5' RACE were used to prepare the TRB cDNA libraries. One entry per CDR3 protein, without DNA, is what TCRdb gives after re-calling the 5' RACE reads. The table lists about 130,000 distinct CDR3 sequences. A remark on this clonotype: Its target is unknown.

Study-wide results and caveats: In CXCR3-positive naive cells, the TRB CDR3s were more hydrophobic than in CXCR3-negative naive cells. With respect to TRBV-TRBJ usage, naive CXCR3-negative and CXCR3-positive cells were similar; memory differed.

The receptor's source is a human donor in good health. Some clones in this sample may be carry-over from other donors' samples. Sequencing was done on a sample of naive CXCR3+ CD8+ T cells from blood. The subset was: CD45RO-CCR7+CD27+CD95- naive CD8+ T cells expressing CXCR3 (TNR3+).

CDR3 residues: CASSRVGGSIQYF. This chain uses TRBV6-5 with TRBJ2-4; the D call of TRBD1 rests on TCRdb alone, since no DNA is present to check it. Germline V gene data show CDR1 as MNHEY and CDR2 as SVGAGI. The CDR3 sequence is 13 residues long.